The TCR beta chain described here comes from a study of blood T cells in healthy people across ages. Per the germline V gene, CDR1 is SQVTM and CDR2 is ANQGSEA. Trimming removed 7 bases at V and 2 bases at J, with 16 bases between. The CDR3 loop spans 14 amino acids. It was with a sample-barcoded 5' primer and a J-beta primer mix that a second PCR of about 6 to 11 cycles was run. TCRdb reprocessed the 5' RACE reads via MiXCR and lists one record per CDR3 protein. The data show hundreds of thousands of distinct CDR3 sequences, 46% seen once. The sequenced material came from blood. This chain uses TRBV29-1 with TRBJ2-3; tentatively, D is TRBD2 (6 bases). The receptor was isolated from an elderly man in good health. This CDR3 reads CSADRDSFTDTQYF. The CDR3 nucleotides read TGCAGCGCAGACCGGGACTCCTTCACAGATACGCAGTATTTT.